Sequencing of this T cell receptor beta chain was carried out in a study of blood T cell repertoires in COVID-19 (TCRdb year 2020). The study in broad terms: Samples covering the acute and convalescent phases of COVID-19 were provided by collaborators in the United States, Italy and Spain. The material from the prospective study consisted of cDNA or gDNA derived from T cells, B-cell-depleted T cells, or PBMCs. Subjects who had been exposed to COVID-19, were actively infected with it, or had recovered from it provided the deeply sampled blood TCRbeta repertoires that made up the dataset. The repertoires were released in a freely available public database intended as a resource for research on the immune response to SARS-CoV-2. Samples were obtained from the ongoing ImmuneRACE study (first 160 participants) and from 950 to 1,500 subjects provided by 6 global collaborators. A de-identified subject ID, COVID-19 status, age in years and sex were almost always included in the sample metadata. Where HLA class I and class II types were available, the types were taken from metadata supplied by the sample provider, not from assay-based typing.

Whole blood was collected in K2EDTA tubes by collaborating institutions according to the institutions' own protocols. For TCRbeta analysis, collaborator samples were shipped as frozen whole blood, as isolated PBMCs, or as DNA extracted from either sample type. Including the terminal cysteine and phenylalanine, the CDR3 comprises 18 residues. Of the read, only the CDR3 DNA is kept; its 54 bases are in frame from base 1. Between the V and J ends, shortened by 5 bases and 4 bases respectively, the junction contains 26 bases. From the germline V gene (reference sequence), CDR1 is PRHDT and CDR2 is FYEKMQ. TCRbeta CDR3 regions were amplified from genomic DNA by means of the immunoSEQ Assay, a bias-controlled multiplex PCR. For the original study's pipeline: Within the assay, amplification of reference gene primers was used to estimate how many nucleated cells each sample contained. To quantify the absolute abundance of each unique TCRbeta CDR3 rearrangement, sequence reads were collapsed and filtered. For each sample, productive Simpson clonality was calculated as the square root of Simpson's diversity index over productive rearrangements. TCRdb mirrors the immuneACCESS table, restricted to in-frame sequences. Some clones are absent from its copies; in checked studies, under half trace to an unresolved V gene, and the reason for the others is unknown. The V and J calls and clone size were taken over from that table, and D and trimming were inferred from the DNA. This sample comprises roughly 670,000 clones, about 87% of them detected only once. Roughly 0.25% of the sample goes to the ten largest clones.

Of note for this clone: Its antigen is not yet known. No quality values exist for individual bases; no much larger clone is one base distant.

On the study overall, not on this receptor specifically: The amount of clinical and demographic metadata varied by source and participant and was provided uncurated.

The source of this sequence is a woman younger than 30 with acute or convalescent COVID-19. Sequenced input: peripheral blood. The chain links TRBV13 with TRBJ1-1; a tentative D match to TRBD1 spans 5 bases. CDR3 sequence: CASSPPPTVNLAGTEAFF. The nucleotides are TGTGCCAGCAGCCCTCCGCCGACAGTGAACCTGGCTGGCACTGAAGCTTTCTTT.